Listed below are T cell receptor beta chains from one sample, sequenced in a study of T-cell reconstitution after alpha-beta-depleted transplantation in children. MiXCR, run by TCRdb on the PCR reads, gives a single entry per CDR3 protein. The sample has some 4,000 distinct CDR3 sequences, roughly 24% seen once. The sample consisted of PBMCs, mostly from graft donor cells, taken 60 days after TCRalphabeta/CD19-depleted stem cell transplant. These receptors were taken from a boy younger than two who had a stem cell transplant for SCID, so the T cells may come from the graft donor. The CDR3 runs from the conserved cysteine through the conserved F or W. A D gene is named only where the DNA matches it firmly. Expanded clones are given a class, and other clones once, few, many or no size at all.

.	TRBV19	many	TRBJ1-1	TGTGCCAGTAAGGTGGAGGCAAGAAACACTGAAGCTTTCTTT	CASKVEARNTEAFF
.	TRBV2	medium-sized	TRBJ2-1	TGTGCCAGCAAAATTGACGGGAGCTCCTACAATGAGCAGTTCTTC	CASKIDGSSYNEQFF
.	TRBV13	many	TRBJ2-4	TGTGCCAGCAGCTTAGGGGAAAACATTCAGTACTTC	CASSLGENIQYF
.	TRBV21-1	large	TRBJ1-1	TGTGCCAGCGGGGACAGGGGCCAGAACACTGAAGCTTTCTTT	CASGDRGQNTEAFF
TRBD1	TRBV28	many	TRBJ1-2	TGTGCCAGCAGCCCCACCGACAGGGAAAATTATGGCTACACCTTC	CASSPTDRENYGYTF
.	TRBV7-9	many	TRBJ1-6	TGTGCCAGCAGCTTATTCGTTGATTCACCCCTCCACTTT	CASSLFVDSPLHF
TRBD1	TRBV10-3	many	TRBJ2-1	TGTGCCAGACGATCCGGGACAGACAACAATGAGCAGTTCTTC	CARRSGTDNNEQFF
.	TRBV29-1	.	TRBJ2-7	TGCAGCGTAAGTCGGGAGCTTGGGTACGAGCAGTACTTC	CSVSRELGYEQYF
TRBD2	TRBV20-1	many	TRBJ2-7	TGCAGTGCTAGAGCTTTAATCCGGGGGGGAGGCGAGCAGTACTTC	CSARALIRGGGEQYF
TRBD1	TRBV5-1	medium-sized	TRBJ2-7	TGCGCCAGCAGCGTGCTACAGGGGGGCTACGAGCAGTACTTC	CASSVLQGGYEQYF
.	TRBV20-1	large	TRBJ1-5	TGCAGTGCTAGAGACCAGGGTCAGCCCCAGCATTTT	CSARDQGQPQHF
.	TRBV7-9	many	TRBJ2-5	TGTGCCAGCAGCTTAGCCCAGGGTGGAAAGACCCAGTACTTC	CASSLAQGGKTQYF
TRBD2	TRBV7-6	.	TRBJ2-1	TGTGCCAGCAGCTTAGCTTCCGCGGGAGGGTACAATGAGCAGTTCTTC	CASSLASAGGYNEQFF
.	TRBV5-1	large	TRBJ2-7	TGCGCCAGCAAGACAGAGGGTACCTACGAGCAGTACTTC	CASKTEGTYEQYF
.	TRBV2	many	TRBJ1-5	TGTGCCAGCAGGGGGGGACAACCGCTTAGCAATCAGCCCCAGCATTTT	CASRGGQPLSNQPQHF
TRBD1	TRBV18	many	TRBJ1-2	TGTGCCAGCTCACCGGAGGGGGCGCTTGGCTACACCTTC	CASSPEGALGYTF
.	TRBV28	medium-sized	TRBJ2-1	TGTGCCAGCAGTTTAAACGGCCTAGCTTGGGACAATGAGCAGTTCTTC	CASSLNGLAWDNEQFF
.	TRBV3-1	.	TRBJ1-1	TGTGCCAGCAGCAAGCAGGTGATGAACACTGAAGCTTTCTTT	CASSKQVMNTEAFF
.	TRBV11-3	.	TRBJ2-1	TGTGCCAGCAGCCCGAAGACTGGTTATGAGCAGTTCTTC	CASSPKTGYEQFF
TRBD1	TRBV20-1	many	TRBJ1-1	TGCAGTGCTAGAGCTGAGACAGGGCTTGAAGCTTTCTTT	CSARAETGLEAFF